Listed here are 22 T cell receptor beta chains from one sample, sequenced in a study of CD8 T cells in Susac syndrome. RNA was extracted with the RNeasy kit, and a quantity of roughly 0.45 to 1 ug was reverse transcribed using random hexamers. TCRdb fed the immunoSEQ multiplex PCR reads into MiXCR, producing one record per CDR3 protein. The table has about 200,000 distinct CDR3 sequences, over 85% seen once. The specimen was CD4+ T cells from PBMCs. The source is a human donor in good health.

Points on this clonotype: The junction departs from the called germline gene at one end, perhaps through a read error. The rearrangement links TRBV29-1 to TRBJ2-1; 9 bases match TRBD1. The length of the CDR3 is 11 residues. CDR1 and CDR2 (germline): SQVTM, ANQGSEA. The CDR3 bases are TGCAGCGTGATGGACAGGGGCCGAGGGGTCTTC. It yields the protein CSVMDRGRGVF.

The chain joins TRBV27 to TRBJ2-2; weak D call: TRBD2 (5 bases). The ends were cut back, 5 bases at V and 6 bases at J, with 22 bases in the middle. Germline-derived CDR1 and CDR2 are MNHEY and SMNVEV (reference sequence). The CDR3 sequence is 17 residues long. The CDR3 reads CASSRGGSLSSAGELFF. For the CDR3, the DNA is TGTGCCAGCAGTCGGGGTGGGTCGTTGTCATCCGCCGGGGAGCTGTTTTTT.

V is TRBV12-3 or TRBV12-4 and J is TRBJ2-6; TRBD1 aligns across 10 bases. This CDR3 is built from 17 residues. V dropped 3 bases and J dropped 0; count of bases not matched to a gene: 2. The CDR3 DNA is TGTGCCAGCAGTTTCCGGACAGGGGGCTCTGGGGCCAACGTCCTGACTTTC. This translates into CASSFRTGGSGANVLTF.

This chain uses TRBV2 with TRBJ1-2; D uncertain. The CDR3 contains 12 residues. From germline, CDR1 is SNHLY and CDR2 FYNNEI. V was clipped by 3 bases and J by 4 bases, with 6 bases between them. The CDR3 coding sequence is TGTGCCAGCAGTGACTTCAGCTATGGCTACACCTTC. Encoded protein: CASSDFSYGYTF.

The rearrangement joins TRBV20-1 to TRBJ2-7; the D is unclear. This CDR3 has 15 residues. V was pared by 6 bases and J by 0 bases, with 18 bases between. Germline CDR1 reads DFQATT; CDR2 reads SNEGSKA (reference sequence). CDR3 region: CSATPPAQFSYEQYF. As DNA, the CDR3 is TGCAGTGCAACCCCCCCAGCCCAGTTCTCCTACGAGCAGTACTTC.

The V call is TRBV3-1, the J call TRBJ1-5, with D maybe TRBD1 (5 bases). The CDR3 length is 15 residues. The germline CDR1 and CDR2 sequences are LGHDT and YNNKEL (reference sequence). Trimming took 0 bases from V and 5 from J, leaving 11 bases between them. The chain's CDR3 is CASSQEPDRDQPQHF. The DNA for the CDR3 is TGTGCCAGCAGCCAAGAGCCAGACAGAGATCAGCCCCAGCATTTT.

The chain recombines TRBV15 with TRBJ2-7, with D perhaps matching TRBD2 (6 bases). With 3 bases removed from V and 5 bases from J, the gap between germline ends came to 17 bases. The CDR3 has 15 amino acids. Germline V gives CDR1 LNHNV, CDR2 YYDKDF (reference sequence). The DNA of the CDR3 is TGTGCCACCAGCAGGGGGGGAGCCATTTCTAACGAGCAGTACTTC. As protein: CATSRGGAISNEQYF. Using reference TRBV15 and TRBJ2-7 for the parts outside the CDR3, the full variable domain is DAMVIQNPRYQVTQFGKPVTLSCSQTLNHNVMYWYQQKSSQAPKLLFHYYDKDFNNEADTPDNFQSRRPNTSFCFLDIRSPGLGDTAMYLCATSRGGAISNEQYFGPGTRLTVT.

The chain carries TRBV7-2 and TRBJ2-3, with TRBD2 identical over 9 bases. J gave up 3 bases and V 5 bases, and 6 bases lay outside the gene matches. This CDR3 is 15 amino acids long. CDR1 and CDR2 from the germline V gene are SGHTA and FQGNSA. The CDR3 bases are TGTGCCAGCAGCCTGATTAGCGGGGGAACAGATACGCAGTATTTT. Amino acid sequence: CASSLISGGTDTQYF.

The chain links TRBV19 to TRBJ2-4; D perhaps matches TRBD2 (6 bases). Trimming took off 10 bases at V and 0 bases at J, with 10 bases between the two ends. This CDR3 comprises 13 residues. Germline loops: CDR1 LNHDA, CDR2 SQIVND (reference sequence). CDR3 sequence (DNA): TGTGCCACCGGAGGGCTAGCCAAAAACATTCAGTACTTC. Translation: CATGGLAKNIQYF.

This chain links TRBV28 with TRBJ2-3, with D perhaps TRBD2 (5 bases). V was trimmed by 6 bases and J by 7 bases, leaving 14 bases between them. CDR1 MDHEN and CDR2 SYDVKM come from the germline V gene. This CDR3 region has 13 residues. The CDR3 reads CASSSTIPNTQYF. The DNA for the CDR3 is TGTGCCAGCAGCTCGACTATACCGAATACGCAGTATTTT.

The chain recombines TRBV6-2 or TRBV6-3 with TRBJ1-1; 10 nucleotides line up with TRBD1. The CDR3 totals 16 residues. Trimming removed 6 bases from V and 3 bases from J; junction bases left unmatched: 10. The germline V gene encodes CDR1 MNHEY and CDR2 SVGEGT. The CDR3 DNA reads TGTGCCAGCAGCGGAAGCCGGGACAGGGGACACACTGAAGCTTTCTTT. It translates to CASSGSRDRGHTEAFF.

The chain recombines TRBV18 with TRBJ2-7, with TRBD1 identical over 7 bases. With 4 bases clipped from V and 3 bases from J, the junction kept 3 bases outside the gene matches. This CDR3 comprises 13 residues. Germline V lookup: CDR1 KGHSH, CDR2 LQKENI. CDR3 protein: CASSLDRVYEQYF. CDR3 bases: TGTGCCAGCTCACTCGACAGGGTCTACGAGCAGTACTTC.

The genes are TRBV29-1 and TRBJ2-5; D may be TRBD2 (6 bases). Germline V gives CDR1 SQVTM, CDR2 ANQGSEA. Trimming took off 4 bases at V and 9 bases at J, with 9 bases between the two ends. The CDR3 spans 10 residues. The CDR3 protein is CSVGDSAQYF. The CDR3 DNA reads as TGCAGCGTTGGGGACTCGGCCCAGTACTTC.

The chain joins TRBV5-1 to TRBJ2-1; 7 bases are a match to TRBD2. V gave up 0 bases and J gave up 0 bases; unmatched junction bases: 6. Germline-derived CDR1 and CDR2 are SGHRS and YFSETQ. This CDR3 is 17 amino acids long. CDR3 amino acids: CASSLGSGASSYNEQFF. As DNA, the CDR3 is TGCGCCAGCAGCTTGGGCAGCGGGGCGAGCTCCTACAATGAGCAGTTCTTC.

The chain is built from TRBV12-3 or TRBV12-4 and TRBJ1-5; the D gene is possibly TRBD1 (5 bases). There are 15 residues in the CDR3. Trimming shortened V by 6 bases and J by 8 bases, and 20 bases separated the two germline ends. CDR3 region: CASRSQTAGGEPQHF. DNA for the CDR3: TGTGCCAGCAGATCACAGACAGCCGGGGGGGAGCCCCAGCATTTT.

J is TRBJ1-2 and V is TRBV6-5, with TRBD1 as a possible D gene (6 bases). V was shortened by 6 bases and J by 8 bases, with 13 bases between the two germline ends. CDR3 length equals 12 residues. Germline CDR1 reads MNHEY; CDR2 reads SVGAGI. The CDR3 here is CASSQGHWGYTF. CDR3 bases: TGTGCCAGCAGCCAGGGACACTGGGGCTACACCTTC.

This sequence joins TRBV20-1 and TRBJ2-3; possibly TRBD2 for D (5 bases). Looked up from germline, CDR1 is DFQATT and CDR2 is SNEGSKA (reference sequence). This CDR3 region has 15 residues. The V end was cut by 5 bases, the J end by 0 bases, with 15 bases between. CDR3 loop: CSAPYSGYSTDTQYF. For the CDR3, the DNA is TGCAGTGCTCCCTATTCGGGGTATAGCACAGATACGCAGTATTTT.

The chain has TRBV3-1 and TRBJ1-2, with TRBD1 matching over 10 bases. There are 13 residues in the CDR3. Germline V CDR1 and CDR2: LGHDT, YNNKEL (reference sequence). J gave up 7 bases and V 6 bases, and 5 bases lay outside the gene matches. CDR3 loop: CASRGTGVGGYTF. For the CDR3, the DNA is TGTGCCAGCAGAGGGACAGGGGTGGGTGGCTACACCTTC.

The gene calls are TRBV20-1 and TRBJ2-3; D is unresolved. V shed 3 bases and J shed 6 bases, with 13 bases lying between them. Per germline, CDR1 DFQATT and CDR2 SNEGSKA (reference sequence). This CDR3 comprises 13 residues. The CDR3 bases are TGCAGTGCTAGGGAAAACGACCGGGATACGCAGTATTTT. Translating gives CSARENDRDTQYF.

The chain uses TRBV20-1 and TRBJ1-5, with TRBD1 as a possible D gene (6 bases). Per germline, CDR1 DFQATT and CDR2 SNEGSKA (reference sequence). V was pared by 4 bases and J by 1 base, with 14 bases between. The CDR3 has 15 residues. The CDR3 region has the DNA TGCAGTGCTACCGAACAGGGATTCAGCAATCAGCCCCAGCATTTT. This encodes CSATEQGFSNQPQHF.

This clonotype was found once. The J gene is TRBJ2-7, the V gene TRBV10-2, with D unresolved. The V gene lost 1 base and the J gene lost 7 bases, with 8 bases spanning the gap. The CDR3 covers 12 residues. The germline V gene encodes CDR1 WSHSY and CDR2 SAAADI. CDR3 DNA: TGCGCCAGCAGTGAGTTCGAAGCGGAGCAGTACTTC. Translating it yields CASSEFEAEQYF.

This chain joins TRBV11-2 and TRBJ2-5; D might be TRBD2 (6 bases). In germline, CDR1 is SGHAT, CDR2 FQNNGV. This CDR3 comprises 14 residues. V was pared by 2 bases and J by 1 base, with 8 bases between. The CDR3 DNA reads as TGTGCCAGCAGCTTACTAGCGACCCAAGAGACCCAGTACTTC. Protein product: CASSLLATQETQYF.